The 9 T cell receptor beta chains below all came from one sample that was sequenced in a study of shared clonotypes between healthy human individuals (dated by TCRdb to between 2020 and 2021). The library was produced with the immunoSEQ multiplex PCR assay. TCRdb provides this immuneACCESS table in a form limited to in-frame rearrangements. Some clones are lacking; in checked studies, under half of them reflect an unresolved V gene, and why the rest are absent is not known. The sample table shows a few hundred thousand clones, and roughly 84% are seen once. The leading ten clones occupy around 15% of the sample. Sequencing was performed on memory CD8+ T cells sorted from blood. Explained via the paper, the cell subset or site label denotes: CD45RO+ cells pooled with CCR7-negative TemRA cells. The receptors were sampled from a man between 18 and 35 years old in good health.

This chain links TRBV4-3 with TRBJ1-1; D gene uncertain. Trimming cost V 0 bases and J 3 bases, with 8 bases left between them. CDR1 is LGHNA, CDR2 YSLEER, per germline. The CDR3 runs 14 residues. The CDR3 DNA reads TGCGCCAGCAGCCAAGAAGCCACAGACACTGAAGCTTTCTTT. Residues: CASSQEATDTEAFF.

V usage is TRBV12-5 and J usage is TRBJ2-2; TRBD1 agrees at 8 bases. This CDR3 is built from 14 residues. Trimming removed 1 base from V and 5 bases from J; junction bases left unmatched: 0. The germline CDR1 and CDR2 sequences are LGHNT and FRNRAP. CDR3 protein: CASGLGQGTGELFF. For the CDR3, the DNA is TGTGCTAGTGGTTTGGGACAGGGGACCGGGGAGCTGTTTTTT.

The chain uses TRBV28 and TRBJ2-7; no definite D call. The CDR3 runs to 15 residues. In germline, CDR1 is MDHEN, CDR2 SYDVKM. V was trimmed by 3 bases and J by 3 bases, leaving 15 bases between them. CDR3 sequence (DNA): TGTGCCAGCAGTTTGAGCGACAAGGGCGTCTACGAGCAGTACTTC. Translated, it gives CASSLSDKGVYEQYF.

Ten or more counts support this clone. The chain has TRBV28 and TRBJ2-1, with D perhaps matching TRBD1 or TRBD2 (5 bases each). The CDR3 runs 16 residues. CDR1 is MDHEN, CDR2 SYDVKM, per germline. V was pared by 6 bases and J by 0 bases, with 15 bases between. CDR3: CASSTRASTSYNEQFF. CDR3 coding DNA: TGTGCCAGCAGCACCAGGGCTAGCACCTCCTACAATGAGCAGTTCTTC.

A single count supports this clone. The rearrangement links TRBV29-1 to TRBJ2-7, with D hard to call. The germline CDR1 and CDR2 sequences are SQVTM and ANQGSEA. The CDR3 has 12 amino acids. Trimming shortened V by 0 bases and J by 3 bases, and 6 bases separated the two germline ends. The CDR3 region is CSVEDNSYEQYF. The CDR3 DNA follows: TGCAGCGTTGAAGATAACAGCTACGAGCAGTACTTC.

The V gene is TRBV5-4, the J gene TRBJ2-7, with D perhaps matching TRBD1 (5 bases). Trimming took 1 base from V and 2 from J, leaving 10 bases between them. The CDR3 consists of 14 residues. Per germline, CDR1 SGHNT and CDR2 YYREEE (reference sequence). In DNA, the CDR3 is TGTGCCAGCAGCTTGAGGGGCCTAACCTACGAGCAGTACTTC. It encodes CASSLRGLTYEQYF.

V gene TRBV5-8 combines with J gene TRBJ2-3; 11 bases are shared with TRBD1. The germline CDR1 and CDR2 sequences are SGHTS and YDEGEE. The CDR3 has 16 residues. With 5 bases clipped from V and 4 bases from J, the junction kept 9 bases outside the gene matches. The CDR3 loop is CASRKRTGGAADTQYF. In DNA form, the CDR3 reads TGTGCCAGCAGGAAAAGGACAGGGGGCGCAGCAGATACGCAGTATTTT.

This clone was seen only once. V usage is TRBV7-9 and J usage is TRBJ1-1; D is possibly TRBD1 (6 bases). Germline V gives CDR1 SEHNR, CDR2 FQNEAQ (reference sequence). The CDR3 has 16 residues. V shed 7 bases and J shed 1 base, with 19 bases lying between them. The CDR3 coding sequence is TGTGCCAGCACCTCCTATATTGGGGGGGCGAACACTGAAGCTTTCTTT. Residues: CASTSYIGGANTEAFF.

This chain links TRBV9 with TRBJ1-6; 7 bases line up with TRBD1. CDR1 SGDLS and CDR2 YYNGEE come from the germline V gene. The length of the CDR3 is 14 residues. The junction had 5 bases not matched to a gene; V was cut back by 3 bases and J by 8 bases. The CDR3 DNA sequence: TGTGCCAGCAGCGACGGGGACAGCTATTCACCCCTCCACTTT. Amino acid sequence: CASSDGDSYSPLHF.